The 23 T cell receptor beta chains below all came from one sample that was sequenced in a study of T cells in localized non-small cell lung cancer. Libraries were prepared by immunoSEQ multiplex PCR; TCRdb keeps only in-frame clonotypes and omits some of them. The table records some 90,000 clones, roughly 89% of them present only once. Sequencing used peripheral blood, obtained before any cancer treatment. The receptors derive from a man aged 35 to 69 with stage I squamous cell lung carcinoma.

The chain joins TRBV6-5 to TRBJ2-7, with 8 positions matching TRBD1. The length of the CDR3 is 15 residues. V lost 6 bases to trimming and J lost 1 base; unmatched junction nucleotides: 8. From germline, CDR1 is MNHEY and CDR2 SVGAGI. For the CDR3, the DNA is TGTGCCAGCAGGCCGGACAGGGCAAGTTCCTACGAGCAGTACTTC. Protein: CASRPDRASSYEQYF.

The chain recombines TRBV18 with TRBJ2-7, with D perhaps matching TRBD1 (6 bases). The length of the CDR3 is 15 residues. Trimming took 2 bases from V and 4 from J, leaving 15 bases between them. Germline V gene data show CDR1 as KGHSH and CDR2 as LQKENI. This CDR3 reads CASSPSGRGRYEQYF. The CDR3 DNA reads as TGTGCCAGCTCACCATCTGGCAGGGGCAGATACGAGCAGTACTTC. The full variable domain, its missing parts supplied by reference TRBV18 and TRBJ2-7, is NAGVMQNPRHLVRRRGQEARLRCSPMKGHSHVYWYRQLPEEGLKFMVYLQKENIIDESGMPKERFSAEFPKEGPSILRIQQVVRGDSAAYFCASSPSGRGRYEQYFGPGTRLTVT.

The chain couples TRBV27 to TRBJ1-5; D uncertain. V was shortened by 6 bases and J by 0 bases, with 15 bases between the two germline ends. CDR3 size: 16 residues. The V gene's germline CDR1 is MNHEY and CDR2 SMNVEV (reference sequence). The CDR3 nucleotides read TGTGCCAGCAGCGCGACTCAGAAGGGTAGCAATCAGCCCCAGCATTTT. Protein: CASSATQKGSNQPQHF.

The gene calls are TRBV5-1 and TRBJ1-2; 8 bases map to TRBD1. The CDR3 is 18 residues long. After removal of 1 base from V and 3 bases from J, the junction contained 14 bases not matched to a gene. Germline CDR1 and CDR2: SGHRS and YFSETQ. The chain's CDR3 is CASSLIGSSPGGDYGYTF. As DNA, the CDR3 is TGCGCCAGCAGCTTGATCGGCAGTAGCCCAGGGGGCGACTATGGCTACACCTTC.

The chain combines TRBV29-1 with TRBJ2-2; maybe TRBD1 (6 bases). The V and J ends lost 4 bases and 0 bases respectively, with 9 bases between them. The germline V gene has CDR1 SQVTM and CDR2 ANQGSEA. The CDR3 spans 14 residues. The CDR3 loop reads CSVANRANTGELFF. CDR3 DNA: TGCAGCGTTGCCAACAGGGCGAACACCGGGGAGCTGTTTTTT.

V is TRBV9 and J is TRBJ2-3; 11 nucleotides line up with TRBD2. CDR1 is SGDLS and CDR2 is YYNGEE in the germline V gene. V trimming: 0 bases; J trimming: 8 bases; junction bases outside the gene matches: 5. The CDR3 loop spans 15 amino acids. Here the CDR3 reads CASSVAGSGGATQYF. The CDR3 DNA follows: TGTGCCAGCAGCGTAGCTGGTAGCGGGGGGGCTACGCAGTATTTT.

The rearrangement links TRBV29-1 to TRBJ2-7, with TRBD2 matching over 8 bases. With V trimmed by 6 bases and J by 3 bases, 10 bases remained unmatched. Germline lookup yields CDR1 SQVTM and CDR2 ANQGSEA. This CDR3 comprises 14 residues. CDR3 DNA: TGCAGCGTCGGACGGACTAGCAAACTCTACGAGCAGTACTTC. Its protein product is CSVGRTSKLYEQYF.

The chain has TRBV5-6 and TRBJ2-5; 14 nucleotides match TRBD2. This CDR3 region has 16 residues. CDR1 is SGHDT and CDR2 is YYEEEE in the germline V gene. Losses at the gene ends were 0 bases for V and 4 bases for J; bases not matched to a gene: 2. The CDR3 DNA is TGTGCCAGCAGCTTGGTTGGACTAGCGGGGGGAGAGACCCAGTACTTC. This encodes CASSLVGLAGGETQYF.

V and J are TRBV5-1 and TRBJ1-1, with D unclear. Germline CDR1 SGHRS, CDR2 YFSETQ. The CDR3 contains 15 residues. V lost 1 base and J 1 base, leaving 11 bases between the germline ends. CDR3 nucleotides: TGCGCCAGCAGCTTGAAAGAGGGTTGGAACACTGAAGCTTTCTTT. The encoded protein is CASSLKEGWNTEAFF.

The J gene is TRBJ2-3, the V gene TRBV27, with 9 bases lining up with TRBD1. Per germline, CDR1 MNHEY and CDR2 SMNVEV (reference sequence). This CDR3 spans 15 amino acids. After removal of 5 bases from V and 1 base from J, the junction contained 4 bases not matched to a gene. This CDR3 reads CASSPWTGGTDTQYF. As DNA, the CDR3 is TGTGCCAGCAGTCCATGGACAGGGGGCACAGATACGCAGTATTTT.

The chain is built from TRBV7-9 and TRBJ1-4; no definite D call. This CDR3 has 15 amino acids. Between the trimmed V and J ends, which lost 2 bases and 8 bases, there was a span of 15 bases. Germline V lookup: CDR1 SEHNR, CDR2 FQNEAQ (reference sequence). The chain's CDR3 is CASSLIGEDREKLFF. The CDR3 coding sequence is TGTGCCAGCAGCTTAATCGGCGAGGATCGGGAAAAACTGTTTTTT.

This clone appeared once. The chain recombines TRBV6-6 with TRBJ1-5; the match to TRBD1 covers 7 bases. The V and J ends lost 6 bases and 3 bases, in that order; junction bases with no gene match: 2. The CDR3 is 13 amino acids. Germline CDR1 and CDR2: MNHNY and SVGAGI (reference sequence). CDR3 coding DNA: TGTGCCAGCAGGGGACAGCCCAATCAGCCCCAGCATTTT. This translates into CASRGQPNQPQHF.

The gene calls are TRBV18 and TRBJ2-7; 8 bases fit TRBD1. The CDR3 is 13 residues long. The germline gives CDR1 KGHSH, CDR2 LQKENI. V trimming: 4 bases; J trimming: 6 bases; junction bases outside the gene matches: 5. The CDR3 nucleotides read TGTGCCAGCTCACTACAACAGGGGGGCGAGCAGTACTTC. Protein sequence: CASSLQQGGEQYF.

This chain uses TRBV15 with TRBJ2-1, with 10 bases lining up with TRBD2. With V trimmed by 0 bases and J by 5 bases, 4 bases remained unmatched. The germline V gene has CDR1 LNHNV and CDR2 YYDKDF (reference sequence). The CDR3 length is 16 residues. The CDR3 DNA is TGTGCCACCAGCAGAGATTGGCTAGCGGGGGACAATGAGCAGTTCTTC. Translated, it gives CATSRDWLAGDNEQFF.

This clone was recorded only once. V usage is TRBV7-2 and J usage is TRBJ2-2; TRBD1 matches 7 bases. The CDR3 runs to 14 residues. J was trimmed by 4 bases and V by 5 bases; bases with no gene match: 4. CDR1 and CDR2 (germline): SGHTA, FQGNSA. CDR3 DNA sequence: TGTGCCAGCAGCCTAAGACAGGGCACCGGGGAGCTGTTTTTT. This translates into CASSLRQGTGELFF. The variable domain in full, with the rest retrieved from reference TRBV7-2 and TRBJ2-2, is GAGVSQSPSNKVTEKGKDVELRCDPISGHTALYWYRQSLGQGLEFLIYFQGNSAPDKSGLPSDRFSAERTGGSVSTLTIQRTQQEDSAVYLCASSLRQGTGELFFGEGSRLTVL.

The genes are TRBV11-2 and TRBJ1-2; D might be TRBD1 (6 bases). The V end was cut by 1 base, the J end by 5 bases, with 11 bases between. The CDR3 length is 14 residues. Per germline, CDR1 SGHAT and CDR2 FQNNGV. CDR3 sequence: CASSLALGHYGYTF. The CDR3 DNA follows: TGTGCCAGCAGCTTAGCCTTGGGACATTATGGCTACACCTTC.

The CDR3 DNA follows: TGCGCCAGCAGCCAAGTAATAAACACCGGGGAGCTGTTTTTT. Translation gives CASSQVINTGELFF. The rearrangement uses TRBV4-1 and TRBJ2-2; D is undetermined. The CDR3 covers 14 residues. V was trimmed by 1 base and J by 2 bases, leaving 5 bases between them. Germline-derived CDR1 and CDR2 are MGHRA and YSYEKL.

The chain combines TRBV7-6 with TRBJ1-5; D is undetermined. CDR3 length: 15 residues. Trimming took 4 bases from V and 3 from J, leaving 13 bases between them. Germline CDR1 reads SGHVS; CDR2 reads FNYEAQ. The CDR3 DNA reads TGTGCCAGCAGCTCGACTAGCATTCCCAATCAGCCCCAGCATTTT. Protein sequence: CASSSTSIPNQPQHF.

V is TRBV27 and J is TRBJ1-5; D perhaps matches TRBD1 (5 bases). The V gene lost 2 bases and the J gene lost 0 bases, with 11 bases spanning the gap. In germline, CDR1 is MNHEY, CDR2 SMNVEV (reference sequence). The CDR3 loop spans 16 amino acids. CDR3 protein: CASSLHGTASNQPQHF. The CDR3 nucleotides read TGTGCCAGCAGTTTACACGGGACGGCTAGCAATCAGCCCCAGCATTTT.

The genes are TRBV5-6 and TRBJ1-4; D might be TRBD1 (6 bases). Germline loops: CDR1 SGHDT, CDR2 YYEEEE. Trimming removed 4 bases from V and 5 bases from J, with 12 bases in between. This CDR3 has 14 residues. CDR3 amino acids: CASSQRDTNEKLFF. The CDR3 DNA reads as TGTGCCAGCAGCCAGCGGGACACAAATGAAAAACTGTTTTTT.

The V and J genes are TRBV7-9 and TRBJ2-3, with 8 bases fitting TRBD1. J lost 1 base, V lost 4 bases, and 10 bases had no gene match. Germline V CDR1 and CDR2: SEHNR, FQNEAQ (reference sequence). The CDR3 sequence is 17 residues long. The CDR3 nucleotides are TGTGCCAGCAGCTCGGGTCACACAGGGGGTCGCACAGATACGCAGTATTTT. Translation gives CASSSGHTGGRTDTQYF.

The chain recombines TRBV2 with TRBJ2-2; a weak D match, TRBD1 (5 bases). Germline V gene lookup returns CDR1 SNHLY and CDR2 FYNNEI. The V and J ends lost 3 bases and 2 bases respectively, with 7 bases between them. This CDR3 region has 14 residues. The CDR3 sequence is CASSDGQNTGELFF. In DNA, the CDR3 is TGTGCCAGCAGTGACGGACAAAACACCGGGGAGCTGTTTTTT.

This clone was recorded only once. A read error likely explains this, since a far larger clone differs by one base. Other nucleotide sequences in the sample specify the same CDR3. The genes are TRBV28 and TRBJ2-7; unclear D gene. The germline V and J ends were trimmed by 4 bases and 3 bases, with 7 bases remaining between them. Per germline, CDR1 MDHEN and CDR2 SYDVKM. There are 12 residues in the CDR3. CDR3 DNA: TGTGCCAGCAGTTGGGCTGGCTACGAGCAGTACTTC. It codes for CASSWAGYEQYF. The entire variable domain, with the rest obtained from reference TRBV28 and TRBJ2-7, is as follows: DVKVTQSSRYLVKRTGEKVFLECVQDMDHENMFWYRQDPGLGLRLIYFSYDVKMKEKGDIPEGYSVSREKKERFSLILESASTNQTSMYLCASSWAGYEQYFGPGTRLTVT.